The T cell receptor (beta chain) described here comes from a study of blood T cell repertoires in COVID-19. Study overall: Acute and convalescent COVID-19 samples came from the United States, Italy and Spain. From T cells, B-cell-depleted T cells, or PBMCs came the material, which was cDNA or gDNA.

Per the original data handling: Using reference gene primer amplification, nucleated cell counts were estimated. The table came from immunoSEQ multiplex PCR; TCRdb's copy has only in-frame clones and leaves some out. D and trimming come from the DNA, and the V and J calls and clone size come from that table. The table has about 180,000 clones, about 85% seen once; the top ten hold around 9.8%. The sequenced sample was peripheral blood. The sequence derives from a woman of 80 years or more with acute or convalescent COVID-19.

CDR3 in amino acids: CATSDPHSGGSETQYF. CDR3 coding DNA: TGTGCCACCAGTGATCCGCACTCGGGAGGATCAGAGACCCAGTACTTC. The chain recombines TRBV24-1 with TRBJ2-5, with 7 bases lining up with TRBD2. The CDR3 runs 16 residues. V lost 3 bases to trimming and J lost 4 bases; unmatched junction nucleotides: 10. The germline CDR1 and CDR2 sequences are KGHDR and SFDVKD.